The T cell receptor (beta chain) described here comes from a study of shared clonotypes between healthy human individuals. Study-wide context: The people who gave samples were two women and three men aged 18 to 49.

Clones were read by immunoSEQ multiplex PCR, and TCRdb kept only the in-frame ones, dropping some. This table holds roughly 640,000 clones, approximately 97% found once. Study-wide results and caveats: What limited the represented genetic and exposure-history diversity was the small number of donors. Naive subsets typically showed greater estimated richness than memory subsets.

Trimming cost V 4 bases and J 1 base; bases outside gene matches: 2. The CDR3 runs 15 residues. Germline CDR1 SNHLY, CDR2 FYNNEI. On this clone: The antigen remains undetermined.

Sequenced material: naive CD4+ T cells sorted from blood. Regarding subset: CD45RA+ positively selected. The sequence was obtained from a woman in her twenties or thirties in good health. The chain combines TRBV2 with TRBJ2-3; TRBD2 matches at 10 bases. CDR3 protein: CASSGLAGGTDTQYF. As DNA, the CDR3 is TGTGCCAGCAGTGGACTAGCGGGTGGCACAGATACGCAGTATTTT. Complete variable domain (other parts from reference TRBV2 and TRBJ2-3): EPEVTQTPSHQVTQMGQEVILRCVPISNHLYFYWYRQILGQKVEFLVSFYNNEISEKSEIFDDQFSVERPDGSNFTLKIRSTKLEDSAMYFCASSGLAGGTDTQYFGPGTRLTVL.